The 21 T cell receptor beta chains below all came from one sample that was sequenced in a study of post-analysis software for immune sequencing data. Their recognized antigens are unknown. Study-wide findings and caveats: In patients, TRBV5-6, TRBV5-1 and TRBV20-1 belonged to several TRBV segments found more frequently than in controls.

Each TCR beta cDNA library carried unique molecular identifiers. TCRdb re-called the PCR reads through MiXCR, storing one row per CDR3 protein. Of hundreds of thousands of distinct CDR3 sequences in the sample, roughly 45% are singletons; the top ten hold 9% to 13%. The material sequenced was blood. These receptors originate from a girl aged 10 to 17 with multiple sclerosis.

The rearrangement joins TRBV12-3 or TRBV12-4 to TRBJ2-1; 7 bases are shared with TRBD2. The CDR3 runs to 15 residues. V gave up 5 bases and J gave up 2 bases; unmatched junction bases: 6. The CDR3 protein is CASSASGTTYNEQFF. The CDR3 DNA follows: TGTGCCAGCAGTGCGTCCGGGACTACCTACAATGAGCAGTTCTTC.

The V and J genes are TRBV4-1 and TRBJ1-5; D ambiguous. Germline V gene sequence: CDR1 MGHRA, CDR2 YSYEKL. V was trimmed by 1 base and J by 9 bases, leaving 13 bases between them. CDR3 size: 14 residues. The CDR3 spells CASSQGTGSWPQHF. DNA for the CDR3: TGCGCCAGCAGCCAAGGGACGGGGAGTTGGCCCCAGCATTTT.

This clonotype appeared many times. The chain employs TRBV10-3 and TRBJ2-1; 8 bases map to TRBD2. V trimming: 4 bases; J trimming: 3 bases; junction bases outside the gene matches: 5. This CDR3 contains 15 residues. The germline V gene encodes CDR1 ENHRY and CDR2 SYGVKD. CDR3 sequence reads: CAISAYSGDYNEQFF. As DNA, the CDR3 is TGTGCCATCAGTGCCTATAGCGGGGACTACAATGAGCAGTTCTTC.

V and J are TRBV29-1 and TRBJ2-5, with D possibly matching TRBD1 (6 bases). This CDR3 is built from 14 residues. CDR1 is SQVTM, CDR2 ANQGSEA, per germline. V lost 7 bases, J lost 11 bases, and 26 bases lay in between. The CDR3 region has the DNA TGCAGCGGGTACAGGGTAGGATCGGGACATGAGCAGTACTTC. Its protein product is CSGYRVGSGHEQYF. Supplemented by reference TRBV29-1 and TRBJ2-5, the full variable domain reads SAVISQKPSRDICQRGTSLTIQCQVDSQVTMMFWYRQQPGQSLTLIATANQGSEATYESGFVIDKFPISRPNLTFSTLTVSNMSPEDSSIYLCSGYRVGSGHEQYFGPGTRLLVL.

The chain joins TRBV9 to TRBJ2-1; TRBD2 matches at 10 bases. The CDR3 has 18 amino acids. The J segment lost 3 bases and the V segment lost 3 bases, leaving 12 bases of the junction unmatched. Per the germline V gene, CDR1 is SGDLS and CDR2 is YYNGEE. The CDR3 DNA reads as TGTGCCAGCAGCGCCCCGCATACTAGCGGGGTTTACTACAATGAGCAGTTCTTC. Protein: CASSAPHTSGVYYNEQFF.

The J gene is TRBJ2-5, the V gene TRBV4-1; 11 bases map to TRBD2. After removal of 1 base from V and 5 bases from J, the junction contained 6 bases not matched to a gene. The CDR3 runs 16 residues. CDR1 MGHRA and CDR2 YSYEKL come from the germline V gene. The chain's CDR3 is CASSQGSGRAKETQYF. DNA of the CDR3: TGCGCCAGCAGCCAAGGTAGCGGGAGGGCCAAGGAGACCCAGTACTTC.

J is TRBJ1-1 and V is TRBV9; D not resolved. Trimming removed 0 bases from V and 2 bases from J, with 2 bases in between. Germline CDR1 is SGDLS and CDR2 is YYNGEE. There are 12 residues in the CDR3. The CDR3 DNA sequence: TGTGCCAGCAGCGTAGCCAACACTGAAGCTTTCTTT. Amino acids: CASSVANTEAFF.

This clonotype was observed a few times. The gene calls are TRBV29-1 and TRBJ1-2; 8 bases are shared with TRBD1. Germline CDR1 SQVTM, CDR2 ANQGSEA. Trimming at V came to 6 bases and at J to 1 base, leaving 4 bases not matched to a gene. The CDR3 is 13 residues long. DNA of the CDR3: TGCAGCGTCAGGGGACAGGATAACTATGGCTACACCTTC. This encodes CSVRGQDNYGYTF.

This clonotype occurred a few times. The V gene is TRBV28, the J gene TRBJ2-1; the D call may be TRBD1 or TRBD2 (6 bases each). Germline CDR1 reads MDHEN; CDR2 reads SYDVKM. The CDR3 totals 15 residues. Trimming left V 6 bases short and J 4 bases short, with 16 bases between. The CDR3, as DNA: TGTGCCAGCAGCGCAACTAGGGGGGTATACAATGAGCAGTTCTTC. It specifies CASSATRGVYNEQFF.

This clonotype turned up a few times. The chain links TRBV12-3 or TRBV12-4 to TRBJ2-3; 10 bases are shared with TRBD1. V lost 5 bases and J lost 0; bases outside the gene matches: 11. This CDR3 is 18 amino acids long. CDR3 bases: TGTGCCAGCAGTCCCCGGACAGGGGGATATACTAGCACAGATACGCAGTATTTT. This gives the protein CASSPRTGGYTSTDTQYF.

This clonotype was recorded a few times. The V gene is TRBV6-5, the J gene TRBJ1-2, with TRBD1 matching over 9 bases. Germline CDR1 and CDR2: MNHEY and SVGAGI. The ends lost 2 bases at V and 9 bases at J; junction bases unmatched: 7. The CDR3 has 14 amino acids. CDR3 sequence (DNA): TGTGCCAGCAGTTACGAGGGGACAGGGTTTCGCTACACCTTC. Protein sequence: CASSYEGTGFRYTF.

The chain combines TRBV20-1 with TRBJ2-5; TRBD2 agrees at 9 bases. Per the germline V gene, CDR1 is DFQATT and CDR2 is SNEGSKA (reference sequence). The length of the CDR3 is 15 residues. V was clipped by 0 bases and J by 4 bases; unmatched bases: 6. The CDR3 DNA is TGCAGTGCTAGAGATAGCGGGAGTTTGGTAGAGACCCAGTACTTC. Translated: CSARDSGSLVETQYF.

The V gene is TRBV3-1, the J gene TRBJ2-3; TRBD2 agrees at 7 bases. Germline CDR1 and CDR2: LGHDT and YNNKEL (reference sequence). The CDR3 runs 14 residues. Losses at the gene ends were 0 bases for V and 6 bases for J; bases not matched to a gene: 3. CDR3 sequence (DNA): TGTGCCAGCAGCCAAGATCCAGCGGGGGATACGCAGTATTTT. It codes for CASSQDPAGDTQYF.

This clonotype has a handful of counts. The rearrangement joins TRBV4-2 to TRBJ2-7; 8 nucleotides agree with TRBD1. The V gene end was trimmed by 4 bases and the J gene end by 0 bases; junction bases not matched to a gene: 17. The CDR3 is made up of 19 amino acids. Germline CDR1 is LGHNA and CDR2 is YNFKEQ. CDR3 DNA: TGTGCCAGCAGCCCAGTTTCGACTACAGGGGGAGGTCTCTCCTACGAGCAGTACTTC. Its translation is CASSPVSTTGGGLSYEQYF.

This sequence joins TRBV5-1 and TRBJ1-4, with D hard to call. CDR1 is SGHRS and CDR2 is YFSETQ in the germline V gene. V shed 0 bases and J shed 7 bases, with 10 bases lying between them. This CDR3 contains 14 residues. CDR3 protein: CASSLVGFGEKLFF. Here the CDR3 DNA reads TGCGCCAGCAGCTTGGTTGGGTTCGGTGAAAAACTGTTTTTT.

The chain couples TRBV29-1 to TRBJ1-1; D may be TRBD1 (6 bases). The germline V gene encodes CDR1 SQVTM and CDR2 ANQGSEA. This CDR3 spans 15 amino acids. The V gene lost 6 bases and the J gene lost 1 base, with 18 bases spanning the gap. CDR3 protein: CSVRGRGGSNTEAFF. The CDR3 nucleotides read TGCAGCGTGCGTGGCCGGGGGGGCTCGAACACTGAAGCTTTCTTT.

The table lists this clonotype with a few counts. The chain combines TRBV4-1 with TRBJ2-7; D call uncertain. This CDR3 is 14 amino acids long. Germline V lookup: CDR1 MGHRA, CDR2 YSYEKL. V lost 4 bases to trimming and J lost 4 bases, with 14 bases between them. CDR3 loop: CASSPTTPKYEQYF. The CDR3 coding sequence is TGCGCCAGCAGCCCCACTACACCGAAATACGAGCAGTACTTC.

The J gene is TRBJ1-4, the V gene TRBV20-1; D is unclear. Germline lookup yields CDR1 DFQATT and CDR2 SNEGSKA (reference sequence). V gave up 4 bases and J gave up 0 bases, with 9 bases separating them. The CDR3 contains 14 residues. The CDR3 spells CSATWTATNEKLFF. CDR3 coding DNA: TGCAGTGCTACTTGGACGGCAACTAATGAAAAACTGTTTTTT.

This clonotype was found a few times. The rearrangement links TRBV20-1 to TRBJ2-3, with 9 bases matching TRBD2. The CDR3 runs to 15 residues. The V gene end was trimmed by 4 bases and the J gene end by 0 bases; junction bases not matched to a gene: 5. Germline lookup yields CDR1 DFQATT and CDR2 SNEGSKA (reference sequence). This CDR3 reads CSATGGTSSTDTQYF. CDR3 in DNA: TGCAGTGCTACCGGCGGGACTAGCAGCACAGATACGCAGTATTTT.

Only a few counts were recorded for this clonotype. This chain links TRBV7-6 with TRBJ2-7; D ambiguous. V lost 8 bases and J lost 0, with 14 bases in between. Germline CDR1 and CDR2: SGHVS and FNYEAQ. The CDR3 covers 14 residues. The CDR3 coding sequence is TGTGCCAGCTGCCCGGGCGGCAGCTCCTACGAGCAGTACTTC. It translates to CASCPGGSSYEQYF.

The table lists this clonotype with a few counts. The chain links TRBV6-2 or TRBV6-3 to TRBJ2-1; D is possibly TRBD2 (6 bases). Germline-derived CDR1 and CDR2 are MNHEY and SVGEGT. The ends were cut back, 8 bases at V and 4 bases at J, with 12 bases in the middle. The CDR3 sequence is 13 residues long. The CDR3 DNA is TGTGCCAGCCAGCTAGCGTCGTACAATGAGCAGTTCTTC. It translates to CASQLASYNEQFF.